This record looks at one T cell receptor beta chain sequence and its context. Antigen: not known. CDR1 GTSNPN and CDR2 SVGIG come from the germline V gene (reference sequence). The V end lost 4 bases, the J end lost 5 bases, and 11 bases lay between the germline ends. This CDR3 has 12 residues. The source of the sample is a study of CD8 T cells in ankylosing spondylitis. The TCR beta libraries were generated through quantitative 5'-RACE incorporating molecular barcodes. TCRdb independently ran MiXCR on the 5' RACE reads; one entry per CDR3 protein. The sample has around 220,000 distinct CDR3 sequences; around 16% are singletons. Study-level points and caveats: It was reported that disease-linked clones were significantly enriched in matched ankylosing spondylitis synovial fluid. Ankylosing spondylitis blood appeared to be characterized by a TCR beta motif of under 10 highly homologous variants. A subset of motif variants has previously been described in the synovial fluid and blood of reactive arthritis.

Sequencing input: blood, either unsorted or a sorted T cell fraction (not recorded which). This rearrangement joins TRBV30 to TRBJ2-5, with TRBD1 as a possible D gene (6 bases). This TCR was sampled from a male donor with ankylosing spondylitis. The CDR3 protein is CAWTGAGETQYF. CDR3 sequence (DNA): TGTGCCTGGACAGGGGCAGGGGAGACCCAGTACTTC.